Below, one T cell receptor (beta chain) is given with its context. Its antigen is unknown. Base qualities are not provided; no much larger clone lies one nucleotide away. TCRbeta CDR3 regions were amplified from genomic DNA by means of the immunoSEQ Assay, a bias-controlled multiplex PCR. As for the original processing: The number of nucleated cells in each sample was estimated from the amplification of reference gene primers within the assay. To quantify the absolute abundance of each unique TCRbeta CDR3 rearrangement, sequence reads were collapsed and filtered. For each sample, productive Simpson clonality was calculated as the square root of Simpson's diversity index over productive rearrangements. Entries here come from immuneACCESS through TCRdb and include only in-frame sequences with V and J called. Some clones fail to appear in such tables; in the studies checked, an unresolved V gene covers under half of the shortfall, and the cause of the remainder is unknown. The D gene and trimming were derived from the DNA, and the V and J assignments and clone size from that table. This sample comprises about 220,000 clones, 88% of them detected only once. Together, the top ten hold roughly 2.6% of the sample.

This specimen comes from a study of blood T cell repertoires in COVID-19 (TCRdb year 2020). With regard to the full study: Collaborator samples came from the United States, Italy and Spain and covered acute and convalescent phases of COVID-19. HLA class I and class II types, where available, came from metadata supplied by the sample provider rather than from assay-based typing. Nearly every sample came with metadata listing a de-identified subject ID, COVID-19 status, age in years and sex. The repertoires were made available in a free public database intended to serve as a resource for research on the immune response to SARS-CoV-2. Subjects who had been exposed to COVID-19, were actively infected with it, or had recovered from it provided the deeply sampled blood TCRbeta repertoires that made up the dataset. The material from the prospective study consisted of cDNA or gDNA derived from T cells, B-cell-depleted T cells, or PBMCs. The samples were drawn from the first 160 participants of the ongoing ImmuneRACE study and from about 1,200 subjects provided by 6 global collaborators.

Participants in the prospective study were enrolled through a virtual design, were aged roughly 18 to 90 years, and lived in under 25 United States geographic areas. To assign participants to cohorts, the prospective study relied on clinical history that participants themselves reported in a screening survey and a study questionnaire. ImmuneRACE Cohort 3 recovered participants were defined by two consecutive negative NP/OP PCR tests, healthcare professional clearance, or symptom resolution. Each participant in the prospective study had whole blood, serum and a nasopharyngeal or oropharyngeal swab collected by mobile phlebotomists. Over a roughly two-month period, participants in the prospective study had the option of providing additional blood draws and questionnaires. Blood samples from the prospective study were shipped frozen or at room temperature prior to DNA extraction. What the study reported, not specific to this receptor: Clinical and demographic metadata were provided uncurated, with the amount varying by source and participant.

The receptor's source is a woman aged 25 to 39 who had recovered from COVID-19. The sample consisted of PBMCs or T cells enriched from blood (not recorded which).

The bases are TGTGCCAGTAGTATGAGGCCCTCTGGAAACACCATATATTTT. This codes for CASSMRPSGNTIYF. The sequence links TRBV19 to TRBJ1-3; confidence is insufficient to name the D gene. CDR3 length: 14 amino acids, cysteine to phenylalanine. The CDR3 DNA has 42 bases and is translated from base 1. CDR1 and CDR2 are drawn from the germline V gene (reference sequence): LNHDA, SQIVND. V was cut back by 3 bases and J by 0 bases, leaving a gap of 6 bases between them. Where the CDR3 stops, the reference TRBV19 and TRBJ1-3 genes take over; the full variable domain is DGGITQSPKYLFRKEGQNVTLSCEQNLNHDAMYWYRQDPGQGLRLIYYSQIVNDFQKGDIAEGYSVSREKKESFPLTVTSAQKNPTAFYLCASSMRPSGNTIYFGEGSWLTVV.